This T cell receptor beta chain stems from a study of shared clonotypes between healthy human individuals. Study outcomes and limitations: The sharing of 4.5% to 5% of naive CD4 clonotypes was seen across a few donors. Generation probabilities were higher for clonotypes shared across all four sorted-subset donors than for unshared ones.

Naive-designated CD8 cells lacked CD45RO, were positively enriched for CCR7, and omitted terminally differentiated effector memory CD45RA+ cells. Trimming left V 5 bases short and J 6 bases short, with 5 bases between. The germline V gene has CDR1 MDHEN and CDR2 SYDVKM. This CDR3 is built from 11 residues. On this clone: Its antigen is undetermined. The same CDR3 also results from other DNA sequences found in this sample.

The data were produced by immunoSEQ multiplex PCR, yet TCRdb's version contains in-frame clones alone and is incomplete. Of about 2.1 million clones listed, about 92% are singletons. The sample taken for sequencing was naive CD8+ T cells from PBMCs. This receptor was identified in a man younger than 30 in good health. Some clones in this sample may be carry-over from other donors' samples. V gene TRBV28 combines with J gene TRBJ1-5; D call uncertain. The CDR3 DNA follows: TGTGCCAGCAGTCGGGGTCAGCCCCAGCATTTT. Translating gives CASSRGQPQHF.